The clone carrying this TCR beta chain has only a few counts. What it recognizes is unknown. V was shortened by 1 base and J by 8 bases, with 14 bases between the two germline ends. The CDR3 runs to 14 residues. Germline V lookup: CDR1 SGHAT, CDR2 FQNNGV. One entry per CDR3 protein results from TCRdb running MiXCR on the 5' RACE reads. The sample lists a few hundred thousand distinct CDR3 sequences; approximately 16% were seen once. The data were obtained in a study of T cells after yellow fever vaccination. General study findings and limits: Most primary-vaccination clones recurred post-booster (roughly 97% CD4, 88% CD8).

This clonotype was sampled from a man between 18 and 29 years old who received the YFV17D yellow fever vaccine. The sequencing used PBMCs, collected less than 6 days after the first yellow fever vaccination. The genes are TRBV11-2 and TRBJ1-1, with D hard to call. CDR3 coding DNA: TGTGCCAGCAGCTTAGGAGCTCTCCCGAGGGAAGCTTTCTTT. Its translation: CASSLGALPREAFF. The complete variable domain, with remaining parts taken from reference TRBV11-2 and TRBJ1-1, reads EAGVAQSPRYKIIEKRQSVAFWCNPISGHATLYWYQQILGQGPKLLIQFQNNGVVDDSQLPKDRFSAERLKGVDSTLKIQPAKLEDSAVYLCASSLGALPREAFFGQGTRLTVV.